These T cell receptor beta chains were read from a single sample in a study of cytomegalovirus exposure and HLA in healthy donors. Measured with immunoSEQ multiplex PCR; TCRdb has only the in-frame clones, and not every one. The sample consists of about 200,000 clones, roughly four fifths of them appearing once. Sequencing was done on a sample of PBMCs. The receptors come from a girl aged 2-10 years in good health and CMV-seronegative. Both conserved end residues are part of each CDR3. The order of the fields is V gene, J gene, CDR3 length, CDR3 protein.

v_call: TRBV18
j_call: TRBJ2-7
cdr3_length: 14
cdr3_aa: CASSPGQGTYEQYF

v_call: TRBV5-1
j_call: TRBJ1-2
cdr3_length: 14
cdr3_aa: CASSLGGDHYGYTF

v_call: TRBV2
j_call: TRBJ1-5
cdr3_length: 17
cdr3_aa: CASSEAGLAPPAQPQHF

v_call: TRBV6-1
j_call: TRBJ1-1
cdr3_length: 12
cdr3_aa: CASSEAGQGTFF

v_call: TRBV18
j_call: TRBJ1-1
cdr3_length: 15
cdr3_aa: CASSPRDSMNTEAFF

v_call: TRBV23-1
j_call: TRBJ2-7
cdr3_length: 8
cdr3_aa: CASSQRGF

v_call: TRBV7-2
j_call: TRBJ1-4
cdr3_length: 14
cdr3_aa: CASSPRGTNEKLFF

v_call: TRBV4-1
j_call: TRBJ2-5
cdr3_length: 17
cdr3_aa: CASSQGVLANVRETQYF

v_call: TRBV18
j_call: TRBJ2-7
cdr3_length: 14
cdr3_aa: CASSDTPGSYEQYF

v_call: TRBV6-1
j_call: TRBJ2-7
cdr3_length: 12
cdr3_aa: CASRGQYYEQYF

v_call: TRBV5-1
j_call: TRBJ2-3
cdr3_length: 14
cdr3_aa: CASSSGTTTDTQYF

v_call: TRBV7-3
j_call: TRBJ2-5
cdr3_length: 16
cdr3_aa: CASSLTLAGGKETQYF

v_call: TRBV7-9
j_call: TRBJ2-1
cdr3_length: 17
cdr3_aa: CASSSEGPAGINNEQFF

v_call: TRBV5-1
j_call: TRBJ2-4
cdr3_length: 16
cdr3_aa: CASSLGWVGGKNIQYF

v_call: TRBV6-1
j_call: TRBJ1-6
cdr3_length: 15
cdr3_aa: CASSESRQGNSPLHF

v_call: TRBV27
j_call: TRBJ2-3
cdr3_length: 17
cdr3_aa: CASSTTGTGEAIDTQYF

v_call: TRBV2
j_call: TRBJ2-5
cdr3_length: 18
cdr3_aa: CASSAAPPSTGWQETQYF

v_call: TRBV7-9
j_call: TRBJ2-2
cdr3_length: 13
cdr3_aa: CASSSTEAGELFF

v_call: TRBV19
j_call: TRBJ1-2
cdr3_length: 13
cdr3_aa: CASRVENNYGYTF

v_call: TRBV14
j_call: TRBJ2-6
cdr3_length: 20
cdr3_aa: CASSQGGLVGARAGANVLTF

v_call: TRBV2
j_call: TRBJ1-5
cdr3_length: 12
cdr3_aa: CASSPNNQPQHF

v_call: TRBV5-5
j_call: TRBJ2-3
cdr3_length: 16
cdr3_aa: CASSFGGREITDTQYF

v_call: TRBV15
j_call: TRBJ2-1
cdr3_length: 16
cdr3_aa: CATSRGASPSYNEQFF

v_call: TRBV5-4
j_call: TRBJ1-4
cdr3_length: 15
cdr3_aa: CASSFDGGTNEKLFF

v_call: TRBV29-1
j_call: TRBJ2-3
cdr3_length: 14
cdr3_aa: CSVIGGGGTDTQYF

v_call: TRBV4-1
j_call: TRBJ2-2
cdr3_length: 18
cdr3_aa: CASSQGGLAGGFTGELFF

v_call: TRBV9
j_call: TRBJ2-5
cdr3_length: 16
cdr3_aa: CASSVELVSLQETQYF

v_call: TRBV27
j_call: TRBJ2-1
cdr3_length: 15
cdr3_aa: CASSPTSGSINEQFF

v_call: TRBV7-9
j_call: TRBJ1-1
cdr3_length: 13
cdr3_aa: CASSSPGAGEAFF

v_call: TRBV15
j_call: TRBJ2-1
cdr3_length: 14
cdr3_aa: CATSRGEVRPEQFF

v_call: TRBV27
j_call: TRBJ1-2
cdr3_length: 17
cdr3_aa: CASSSTRVQGVGDGYTF

v_call: TRBV5-1
j_call: TRBJ1-1
cdr3_length: 15
cdr3_aa: CASRTQGAWNTEAFF

v_call: TRBV29-1
j_call: TRBJ2-5
cdr3_length: 14
cdr3_aa: CSVETVRGWGTQYF

v_call: TRBV6-1
j_call: TRBJ2-5
cdr3_length: 18
cdr3_aa: CASSASRDRAVFGETQYF

v_call: TRBV5-4
j_call: TRBJ2-1
cdr3_length: 17
cdr3_aa: CASTMDYKTRPYNEQFF

v_call: TRBV7-6
j_call: TRBJ2-5
cdr3_length: 15
cdr3_aa: CASSLLVSDGETQYF

v_call: TRBV10-3
j_call: TRBJ1-1
cdr3_length: 14
cdr3_aa: CAISDQDRNTEAFF

v_call: TRBV2
j_call: TRBJ2-3
cdr3_length: 14
cdr3_aa: CASRDDRSTDTQYF

v_call: TRBV13
j_call: TRBJ2-4
cdr3_length: 16
cdr3_aa: CASSPRQSLAKNIQYF

v_call: TRBV5-6
j_call: TRBJ2-1
cdr3_length: 16
cdr3_aa: CASSLPGLATYNEQFF

v_call: TRBV6-1
j_call: TRBJ2-6
cdr3_length: 13
cdr3_aa: CASSRAGANVLTF

v_call: TRBV11-2
j_call: TRBJ1-1
cdr3_length: 14
cdr3_aa: CASSPGGGANEAFF

v_call: TRBV18
j_call: TRBJ2-2
cdr3_length: 14
cdr3_aa: CATNGQQNTGELFF

v_call: TRBV13
j_call: TRBJ1-1
cdr3_length: 13
cdr3_aa: CASSLFGGTEAFF

v_call: TRBV27
j_call: TRBJ1-2
cdr3_length: 14
cdr3_aa: CASSLVGGHYGYTF

v_call: TRBV5-1
j_call: TRBJ2-5
cdr3_length: 16
cdr3_aa: CASSARPGLHQETQYF

v_call: TRBV4-2
j_call: TRBJ1-5
cdr3_length: 16
cdr3_aa: CASSQVATDSNQPQHF